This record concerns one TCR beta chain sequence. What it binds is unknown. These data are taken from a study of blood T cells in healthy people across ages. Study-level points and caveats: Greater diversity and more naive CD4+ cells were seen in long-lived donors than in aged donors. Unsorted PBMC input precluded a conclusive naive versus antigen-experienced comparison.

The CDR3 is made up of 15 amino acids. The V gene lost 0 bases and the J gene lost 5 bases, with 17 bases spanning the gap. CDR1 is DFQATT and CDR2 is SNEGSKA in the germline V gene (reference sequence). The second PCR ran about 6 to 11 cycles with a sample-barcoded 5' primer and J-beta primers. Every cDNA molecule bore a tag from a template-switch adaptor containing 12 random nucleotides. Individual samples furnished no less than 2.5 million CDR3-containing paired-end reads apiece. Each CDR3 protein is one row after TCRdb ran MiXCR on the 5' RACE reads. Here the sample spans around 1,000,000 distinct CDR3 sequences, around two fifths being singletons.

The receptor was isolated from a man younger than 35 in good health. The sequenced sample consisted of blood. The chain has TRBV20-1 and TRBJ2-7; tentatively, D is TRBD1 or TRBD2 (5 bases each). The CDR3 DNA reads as TGCAGTGCTAGAGATCTGCGGGCAGGGTCCCACGAGCAGTACTTC. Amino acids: CSARDLRAGSHEQYF.